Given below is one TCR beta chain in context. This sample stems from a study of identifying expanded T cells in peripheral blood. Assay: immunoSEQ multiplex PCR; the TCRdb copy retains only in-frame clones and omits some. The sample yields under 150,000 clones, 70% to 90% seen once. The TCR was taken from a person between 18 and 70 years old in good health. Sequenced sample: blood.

The CDR3: CASSLAPRQYEQYF. In DNA form, the CDR3 reads TGTGCCAGCAGCTTGGCCCCCAGGCAGTACGAGCAGTACTTC. The J gene is TRBJ2-7, the V gene TRBV5-5, with D uncertain. Trimming pared 0 bases from V and 4 bases from J, leaving 11 bases between. Germline V lookup: CDR1 SGHKS, CDR2 YYEKEE (reference sequence). The CDR3 is 14 amino acids.